This T cell receptor beta chain originates from a study of blood T cell repertoires in COVID-19. At the level of the study: Researchers got acute and convalescent COVID-19 samples from the United States, Italy and Spain. Sources were T cells, B-cell-depleted T cells, or PBMCs; the material itself was cDNA or gDNA.

Participant-reported clinical history was the basis for cohort assignment. Only a few counts were recorded for this clone. Per the original data handling: Reference gene primer amplification gave nucleated cell count estimates. Clones were read by immunoSEQ multiplex PCR, and TCRdb kept only the in-frame ones, dropping some. The DNA was the basis for D and trimming; V, J and clone size are from that table. Of some 270,000 clones listed, 85% to 90% were seen once; the top ten hold roughly 4%. Sequenced material: PBMCs or T cells enriched from blood (not recorded which). This TCR was recovered from a woman in her thirties with acute COVID-19.

The CDR3 sequence: CASSLLTSGSYEQFF. The CDR3 nucleotides read TGTGCCAGCAGTTTATTAACTAGCGGGAGCTATGAGCAGTTCTTC. This chain links TRBV28 with TRBJ2-1; 11 bases match TRBD2. The CDR3 spans 15 residues. Germline V gene data show CDR1 as MDHEN and CDR2 as SYDVKM. The V segment lost 1 base and the J segment 8 bases; nucleotides outside the gene matches: 4.